What follows are 20 T cell receptor beta chains derived from one specimen sequenced in a study of response to subunit inactivated influenza vaccine. TCRdb itself ran the RT-PCR reads through MiXCR, one entry per CDR3 protein. The sample has around 520,000 distinct CDR3 sequences, about 25% seen once. The sequenced sample was CD4+ T cells sorted from PBMCs, obtained less than 6 days after vaccination. The receptors stem from a man aged 50-59 years who received an inactivated influenza vaccine.

This chain connects TRBV5-1 to TRBJ2-1; 13 bases are shared with TRBD2. Germline CDR1 reads SGHRS; CDR2 reads YFSETQ. V lost 4 bases and J lost 7; bases outside the gene matches: 11. This CDR3 contains 17 residues. CDR3 DNA: TGCGCCAGCAGCACGACCCCCGGGACTAGCGGGACTAATGAGCAGTTCTTC. It translates to CASSTTPGTSGTNEQFF.

The chain has TRBV20-1 and TRBJ2-7, with 11 positions matching TRBD2. The germline V gene has CDR1 DFQATT and CDR2 SNEGSKA (reference sequence). CDR3 length equals 15 residues. V lost 6 bases and J lost 1; bases outside the gene matches: 8. This CDR3 is CSARSGTSGSYEQYF. CDR3 in DNA: TGCAGTGCGCGCTCCGGGACTAGCGGTTCCTACGAGCAGTACTTC.

The rearrangement links TRBV6-1 to TRBJ2-1, with unresolved D. The CDR3 is 15 amino acids. Trimming stripped 6 bases from V and 4 bases from J, with 16 bases between. Germline CDR1 MNHNS, CDR2 SASEGT. CDR3: CASSELTTKYNEQFF. CDR3 nucleotides: TGTGCCAGCAGCGAACTTACGACAAAATACAATGAGCAGTTCTTC.

CDR3 nucleotide sequence: TGTGCCAGCAGTTACGGGCGGGGGTTCTACAATGAGCAGTTCTTC. Translating it yields CASSYGRGFYNEQFF. The chain is built from TRBV6-2 or TRBV6-3 and TRBJ2-1, with TRBD2 identical over 7 bases. Germline V gene data show CDR1 as MNHEY and CDR2 as SVGEGT. V gave up 2 bases and J gave up 3 bases; unmatched junction bases: 4. The CDR3 is made up of 15 amino acids.

CDR3 coding DNA: TGTGCCAGCAGTTATGAGGCTAGCGGGAGGCCATTGGGGACCGGGGAGCTGTTTTTT. Translated, it gives CASSYEASGRPLGTGELFF. The rearrangement joins TRBV6-5 to TRBJ2-2, with TRBD2 identical over 11 bases. V shed 3 bases and J 5 bases; nucleotides not matched to a gene: 14. Germline assignment: CDR1 MNHEY and CDR2 SVGAGI. The length of the CDR3 is 19 residues.

There are a few counts of this clonotype. The V gene is TRBV10-3, the J gene TRBJ2-2; 7 bases fit TRBD2. V was pared by 0 bases and J by 0 bases, with 4 bases of the junction left unmatched. In germline, CDR1 is ENHRY, CDR2 SYGVKD. CDR3 size: 17 residues. CDR3 sequence: CAISESSGGANTGELFF. The CDR3 nucleotides are TGTGCCATCAGTGAGTCTTCGGGGGGAGCGAACACCGGGGAGCTGTTTTTT.

This chain uses TRBV20-1 with TRBJ2-2; D unclear. With 0 bases removed from V and 4 bases from J, the gap between germline ends came to 6 bases. Germline V gene lookup returns CDR1 DFQATT and CDR2 SNEGSKA (reference sequence). This CDR3 is built from 13 residues. This chain's CDR3 is CSARELGTGELFF. The CDR3 DNA is TGCAGTGCTAGAGAGTTAGGCACCGGGGAGCTGTTTTTT.

The chain couples TRBV6-5 to TRBJ2-1; 15 nucleotides agree with TRBD2. Losses at the gene ends were 4 bases for V and 7 bases for J; bases not matched to a gene: 2. The CDR3 loop spans 15 amino acids. Germline CDR1 MNHEY, CDR2 SVGAGI. CDR3 coding DNA: TGTGCCAGCAGTTGGGGGACTAGCGGGAGGAATGAGCAGTTCTTC. Its translation is CASSWGTSGRNEQFF.

This clonotype was found a few times. This chain links TRBV7-2 with TRBJ2-3; the D is unclear. The CDR3 length is 14 residues. Germline CDR1 SGHTA, CDR2 FQGNSA. Between the trimmed V and J ends, which lost 3 bases and 1 base, there was a span of 8 bases. DNA for the CDR3: TGTGCCAGCAGCTTTGTAGTGGGCACAGATACGCAGTATTTT. It encodes CASSFVVGTDTQYF.

The rearrangement links TRBV4-3 to TRBJ2-3; TRBD2 matches at 11 bases. CDR1 LGHNA and CDR2 YSLEER come from the germline V gene. The V and J ends lost 0 bases and 14 bases, in that order; junction bases with no gene match: 13. The CDR3 has 16 amino acids. CDR3 protein: CASSQEALAGGSQSYF. The DNA for the CDR3 is TGCGCCAGCAGCCAAGAGGCTCTAGCGGGGGGTTCTCAATCGTATTTT.

The chain recombines TRBV5-5 with TRBJ1-4; D gene uncertain. CDR3 length equals 14 residues. The V and J ends lost 4 bases and 5 bases respectively, with 12 bases between them. Germline assignment: CDR1 SGHKS and CDR2 YYEKEE (reference sequence). The CDR3 loop reads CASSRDSFNEKLFF. CDR3 bases: TGTGCCAGCAGCCGTGACTCCTTCAATGAAAAACTGTTTTTT. The variable domain in full, completed from reference TRBV5-5 and TRBJ1-4, reads DAGVTQSPTHLIKTRGQQVTLRCSPISGHKSVSWYQQVLGQGPQFIFQYYEKEERGRGNFPDRFSARQFPNYSSELNVNALLLGDSALYLCASSRDSFNEKLFFGSGTQLSVL.

The chain joins TRBV3-1 to TRBJ2-1; no definite D call. V lost 2 bases and J 4 bases, leaving 12 bases between the germline ends. The CDR3 has 15 amino acids. The germline gives CDR1 LGHDT, CDR2 YNNKEL (reference sequence). CDR3: CASSQSSLEYNEQFF. The CDR3 nucleotides read TGTGCCAGCAGCCAATCTTCCCTAGAATACAATGAGCAGTTCTTC.

The sample holds one count of this clonotype. The chain has TRBV4-1 and TRBJ2-1; tentatively, D is TRBD1 (5 bases). CDR3 length equals 13 residues. Between the trimmed V and J ends, which lost 4 bases and 8 bases, there was a span of 12 bases. CDR1 is MGHRA, CDR2 YSYEKL, per germline. The CDR3 DNA is TGCGCCAGCAGCCTTCAACAGGTAGATGAGCAGTTCTTC. As protein: CASSLQQVDEQFF.

The chain has TRBV27 and TRBJ1-1; 7 bases line up with TRBD1. The CDR3 consists of 16 residues. Germline CDR1 MNHEY, CDR2 SMNVEV (reference sequence). The junction had 18 bases not matched to a gene; V was cut back by 6 bases and J by 8 bases. This chain's CDR3 is CASRESGTVNIPEAFF. The CDR3 coding sequence is TGTGCCAGCAGGGAGTCGGGGACAGTAAATATCCCGGAAGCTTTCTTT.

The V and J genes are TRBV3-1 and TRBJ2-5; a possible D gene is TRBD2 (6 bases). Per the germline V gene, CDR1 is LGHDT and CDR2 is YNNKEL (reference sequence). This CDR3 is built from 16 residues. V dropped 4 bases and J dropped 5 bases, with 20 bases sitting between them. The CDR3 DNA reads as TGTGCCAGCAGCCTTAGAGACGGGAGAAGAGGGGAGACCCAGTACTTC. Its translation: CASSLRDGRRGETQYF.

The rearrangement links TRBV11-1 to TRBJ2-7, with 11 bases that match TRBD2. The V segment lost 0 bases and the J segment 0 bases; nucleotides outside the gene matches: 7. Per the germline V gene, CDR1 is SGHAT and CDR2 is FQDESV (reference sequence). This CDR3 is 18 amino acids long. The CDR3 nucleotides are TGTGCCAGCAGCTTAGCGAAGGTAGCGGGAGGGAACTCCTACGAGCAGTACTTC. It specifies CASSLAKVAGGNSYEQYF.

V and J are TRBV6-1 and TRBJ1-2; 9 positions match TRBD1. The CDR3 has 12 residues. V lost 9 bases and J lost 7; bases outside the gene matches: 6. Germline V CDR1 and CDR2: MNHNS, SASEGT. Here the CDR3 DNA reads TGTGCCAGGGGGGGACAGGGACTTGGCTACACCTTC. It translates to CARGGQGLGYTF.

This clonotype was observed a handful of times. The V and J genes are TRBV28 and TRBJ2-6, with D possibly called TRBD1 or TRBD2 (5 bases each). Germline assignment: CDR1 MDHEN and CDR2 SYDVKM. Trimming took off 8 bases at V and 0 bases at J, with 29 bases between the two ends. CDR3 length: 21 amino acids. CDR3 loop: CASRKLLGVRGWFSGANVLTF. The CDR3 coding sequence is TGTGCCAGCCGAAAATTGTTAGGGGTGAGGGGCTGGTTCTCTGGGGCCAACGTCCTGACTTTC.

The chain carries TRBV7-2 and TRBJ2-7; the D is unclear. Germline V CDR1 and CDR2: SGHTA, FQGNSA. Trimming left V 5 bases short and J 3 bases short, with 11 bases between. There are 13 residues in the CDR3. The CDR3 region is CASSPRPDYEQYF. For the CDR3, the DNA is TGTGCCAGCAGCCCCCGCCCGGACTACGAGCAGTACTTC.

This chain joins TRBV29-1 and TRBJ1-2; 9 bases map to TRBD1. The CDR3 is 12 amino acids. The germline gives CDR1 SQVTM, CDR2 ANQGSEA. V was clipped by 8 bases and J by 5 bases; unmatched bases: 6. CDR3 protein: CSSRDRAYGYTF. The CDR3 DNA sequence: TGCAGCTCCCGGGACAGGGCTTATGGCTACACCTTC.